This T cell receptor (beta chain) is drawn from a study of graft-versus-host responses after intestinal transplantation. About the research overall: Transplants were multivisceral, liver-intestinal, or isolated intestinal. Recipients were all induced with anti-thymocyte globulin, then given tacrolimus and steroids for roughly three years.

Notes on this clone: No antigen is known for it.

Findings of the study overall: Among recipient marrow samples, GvH clones were found; some appeared first in ileum or blood.

Clones were sequenced by immunoSEQ multiplex PCR, and TCRdb holds only the in-frame ones, with some missing. The sample comprises roughly 120,000 clones, 90% to 95% of which are singletons, and over 0.1% rests with the top ten. Germline CDR1 is SGHRS and CDR2 is YFSETQ. This CDR3 region has 20 residues. Trimming took 0 bases from V and 5 from J; bases not matched to a gene: 18. This sequence originates from a human donor who received an intestinal transplant. The genes are TRBV5-1 and TRBJ2-1, with 9 bases that match TRBD2. Material: unstimulated CD4+ T cells sorted from spleen or lymph node cells, obtained before intestinal transplant. CDR3 residues: CASSLEGAGGSGSWNNEQFF. CDR3 nucleotide sequence: TGCGCCAGCAGCTTGGAGGGGGCTGGGGGTAGCGGGAGCTGGAACAATGAGCAGTTCTTC.